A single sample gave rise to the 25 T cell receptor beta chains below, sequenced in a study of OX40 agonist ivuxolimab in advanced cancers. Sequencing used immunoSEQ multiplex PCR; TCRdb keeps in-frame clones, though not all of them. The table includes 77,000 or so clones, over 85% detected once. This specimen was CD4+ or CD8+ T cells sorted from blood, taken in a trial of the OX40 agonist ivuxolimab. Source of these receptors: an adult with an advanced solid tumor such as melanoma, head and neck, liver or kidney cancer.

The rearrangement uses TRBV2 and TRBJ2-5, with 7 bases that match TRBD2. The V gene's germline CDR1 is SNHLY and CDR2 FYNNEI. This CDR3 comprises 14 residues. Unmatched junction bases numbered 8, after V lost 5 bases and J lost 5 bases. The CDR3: CASSTLAGRETQYF. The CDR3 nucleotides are TGTGCCAGCAGTACGTTAGCGGGTAGGGAGACCCAGTACTTC.

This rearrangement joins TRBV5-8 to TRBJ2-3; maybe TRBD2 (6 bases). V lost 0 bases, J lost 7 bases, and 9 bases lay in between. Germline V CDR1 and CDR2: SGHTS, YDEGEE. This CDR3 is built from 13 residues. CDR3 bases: TGTGCCAGCAGCTTGGGGGGACTTAATACGCAGTATTTT. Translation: CASSLGGLNTQYF. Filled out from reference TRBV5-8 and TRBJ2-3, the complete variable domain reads EAGVTQSPTHLIKTRGQQATLRCSPISGHTSVYWYQQALGLGLQFLLWYDEGEERNRGNFPPRFSGRQFPNYSSELNVNALELEDSALYLCASSLGGLNTQYFGPGTRLTVL.

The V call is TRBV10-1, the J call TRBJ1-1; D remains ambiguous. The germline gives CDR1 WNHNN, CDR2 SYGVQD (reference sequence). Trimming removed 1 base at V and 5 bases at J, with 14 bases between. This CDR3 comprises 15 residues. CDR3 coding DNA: TGCGCCAGCAGTGAGTTTGGAAGGGAGTGGACTGAAGCTTTCTTT. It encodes CASSEFGREWTEAFF.

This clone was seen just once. The DNA of the CDR3 is TGTGCCAGTCGGGATTTTAAGGCCAGCGGGAGCACAGATACGCAGTATTTT. Its protein product is CASRDFKASGSTDTQYF. The chain carries TRBV19 and TRBJ2-3; TRBD2 might be the D (6 bases). The ends were cut back, 8 bases at V and 0 bases at J, with 21 bases in the middle. Germline values: CDR1 LNHDA, CDR2 SQIVND (reference sequence). CDR3 size: 17 residues. The entire variable domain, with the rest obtained from reference TRBV19 and TRBJ2-3, is as follows: DGGITQSPKYLFRKEGQNVTLSCEQNLNHDAMYWYRQDPGQGLRLIYYSQIVNDFQKGDIAEGYSVSREKKESFPLTVTSAQKNPTAFYLCASRDFKASGSTDTQYFGPGTRLTVL.

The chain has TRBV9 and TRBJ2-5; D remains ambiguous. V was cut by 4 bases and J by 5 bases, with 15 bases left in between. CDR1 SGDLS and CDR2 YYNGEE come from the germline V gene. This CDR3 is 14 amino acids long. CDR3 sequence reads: CASSSDTGRETQYF. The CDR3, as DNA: TGTGCCAGCAGCTCCGACACTGGAAGGGAGACCCAGTACTTC. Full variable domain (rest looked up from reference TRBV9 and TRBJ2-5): DSGVTQTPKHLITATGQRVTLRCSPRSGDLSVYWYQQSLDQGLQFLIQYYNGEERAKGNILERFSAQQFPDLHSELNLSSLELGDSALYFCASSSDTGRETQYFGPGTRLLVL.

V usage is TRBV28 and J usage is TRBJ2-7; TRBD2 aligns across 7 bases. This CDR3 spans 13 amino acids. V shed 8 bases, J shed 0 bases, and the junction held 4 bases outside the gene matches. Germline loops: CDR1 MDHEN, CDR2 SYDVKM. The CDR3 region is CASPGGSSYEQYF. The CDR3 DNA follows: TGTGCCAGCCCGGGGGGTAGCTCCTACGAGCAGTACTTC.

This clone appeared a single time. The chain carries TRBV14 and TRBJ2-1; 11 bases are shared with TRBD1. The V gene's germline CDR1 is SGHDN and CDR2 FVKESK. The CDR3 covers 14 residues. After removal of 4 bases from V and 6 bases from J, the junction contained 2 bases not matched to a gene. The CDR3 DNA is TGTGCCAGCAGCCTGGGACAGGGGGTCAATGAGCAGTTCTTC. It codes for CASSLGQGVNEQFF.

The CDR3 region is CASSPLGEPQHF. CDR3 coding DNA: TGTGCCAGCAGTCCGTTGGGGGAGCCCCAGCATTTT. The V and J genes are TRBV28 and TRBJ1-5, with a possible D match to TRBD1 (5 bases). The CDR3 loop spans 12 amino acids. Germline CDR1 and CDR2: MDHEN and SYDVKM. The V end lost 5 bases, the J end lost 8 bases, and 10 bases lay between the germline ends.

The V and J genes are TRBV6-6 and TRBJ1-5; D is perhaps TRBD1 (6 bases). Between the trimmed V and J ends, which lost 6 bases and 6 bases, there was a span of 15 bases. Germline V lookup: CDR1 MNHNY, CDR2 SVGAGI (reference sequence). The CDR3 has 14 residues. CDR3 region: CASRTPGVGQPQHF. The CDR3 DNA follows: TGTGCCAGCAGGACCCCAGGGGTAGGTCAGCCCCAGCATTTT.

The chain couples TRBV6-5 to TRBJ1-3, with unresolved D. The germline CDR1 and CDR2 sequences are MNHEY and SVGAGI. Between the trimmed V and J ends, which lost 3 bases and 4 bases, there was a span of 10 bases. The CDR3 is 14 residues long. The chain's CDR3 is CASSYGPGGNTIYF. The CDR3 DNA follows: TGTGCCAGCAGTTATGGGCCGGGGGGAAACACCATATATTTT.

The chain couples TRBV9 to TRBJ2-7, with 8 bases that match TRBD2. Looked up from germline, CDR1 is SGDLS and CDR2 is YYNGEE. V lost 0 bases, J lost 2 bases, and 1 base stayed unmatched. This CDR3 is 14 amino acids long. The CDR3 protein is CASSVGLATYEQYF. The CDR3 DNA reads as TGTGCCAGCAGCGTAGGACTAGCGACCTACGAGCAGTACTTC.

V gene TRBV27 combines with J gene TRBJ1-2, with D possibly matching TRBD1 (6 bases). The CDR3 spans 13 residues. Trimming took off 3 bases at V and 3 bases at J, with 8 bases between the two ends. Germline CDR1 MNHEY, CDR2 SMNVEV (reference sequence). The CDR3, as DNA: TGTGCCAGCAGTTTCAAGGGGGACTATGGCTACACCTTC. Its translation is CASSFKGDYGYTF.

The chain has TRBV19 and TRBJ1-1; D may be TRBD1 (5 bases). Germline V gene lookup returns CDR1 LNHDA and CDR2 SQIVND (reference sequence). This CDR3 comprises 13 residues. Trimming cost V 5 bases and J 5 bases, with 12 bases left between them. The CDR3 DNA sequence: TGTGCCAGTAGTGTGACAGACCAGACTGAAGCTTTCTTT. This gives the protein CASSVTDQTEAFF. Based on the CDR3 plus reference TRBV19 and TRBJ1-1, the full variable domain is DGGITQSPKYLFRKEGQNVTLSCEQNLNHDAMYWYRQDPGQGLRLIYYSQIVNDFQKGDIAEGYSVSREKKESFPLTVTSAQKNPTAFYLCASSVTDQTEAFFGQGTRLTVV.

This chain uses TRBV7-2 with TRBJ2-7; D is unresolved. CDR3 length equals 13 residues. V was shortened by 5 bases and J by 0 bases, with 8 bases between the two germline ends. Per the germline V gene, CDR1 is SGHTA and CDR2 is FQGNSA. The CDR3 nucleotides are TGTGCCAGCAGCCCCCCTGCCTCCTACGAGCAGTACTTC. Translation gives CASSPPASYEQYF.

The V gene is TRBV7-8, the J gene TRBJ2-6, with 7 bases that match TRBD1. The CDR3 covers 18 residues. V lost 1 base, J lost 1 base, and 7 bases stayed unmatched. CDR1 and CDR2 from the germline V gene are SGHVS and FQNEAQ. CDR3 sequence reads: CASSLGTGVASGANVLTF. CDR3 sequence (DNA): TGTGCCAGCAGCTTAGGCACAGGGGTGGCGTCTGGGGCCAACGTCCTGACTTTC.

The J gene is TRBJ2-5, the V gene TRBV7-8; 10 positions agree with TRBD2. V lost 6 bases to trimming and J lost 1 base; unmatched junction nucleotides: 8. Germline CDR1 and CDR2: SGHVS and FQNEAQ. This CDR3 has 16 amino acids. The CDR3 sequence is CASSLGLAAFQETQYF. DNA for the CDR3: TGTGCCAGCAGTCTCGGACTAGCGGCCTTCCAAGAGACCCAGTACTTC.

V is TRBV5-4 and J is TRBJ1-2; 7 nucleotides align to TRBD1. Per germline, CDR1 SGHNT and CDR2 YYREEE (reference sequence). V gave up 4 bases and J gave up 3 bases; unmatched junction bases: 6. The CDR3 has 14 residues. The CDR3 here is CASSPRDSDYGYTF. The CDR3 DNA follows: TGTGCCAGCAGCCCGAGGGACAGCGACTATGGCTACACCTTC.

This CDR3 reads CASSPRRGQGTASNIQYF. CDR3 sequence (DNA): TGTGCCAGCAGCCCTCGCCGGGGACAGGGGACTGCTTCCAACATTCAGTACTTC. The rearrangement links TRBV7-2 to TRBJ2-4; 10 nucleotides agree with TRBD1. This CDR3 spans 18 amino acids. Germline-derived CDR1 and CDR2 are SGHTA and FQGNSA. J lost 7 bases, V lost 5 bases, and 17 bases had no gene match.

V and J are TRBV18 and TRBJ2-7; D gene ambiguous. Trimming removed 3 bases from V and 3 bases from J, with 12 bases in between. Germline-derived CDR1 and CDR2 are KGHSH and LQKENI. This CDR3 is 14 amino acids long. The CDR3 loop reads CASSPAPRSYEQYF. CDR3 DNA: TGTGCCAGCTCACCGGCACCCAGGAGCTACGAGCAGTACTTC.

The CDR3 loop reads CASSFSPTGANVLTF. The CDR3 DNA follows: TGTGCCAGCAGTTTCTCGCCTACAGGGGCCAACGTCCTGACTTTC. The V call is TRBV27, the J call TRBJ2-6; D ambiguous. Trimming removed 3 bases from V and 4 bases from J, with 10 bases in between. CDR1 and CDR2 (germline): MNHEY, SMNVEV (reference sequence). The CDR3 is made up of 15 amino acids.

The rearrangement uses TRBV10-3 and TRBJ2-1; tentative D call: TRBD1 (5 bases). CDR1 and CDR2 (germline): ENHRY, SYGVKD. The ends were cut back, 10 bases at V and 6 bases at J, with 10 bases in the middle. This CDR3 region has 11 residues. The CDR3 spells CASAQGNEQFF. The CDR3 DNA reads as TGTGCCAGCGCCCAGGGCAATGAGCAGTTCTTC.

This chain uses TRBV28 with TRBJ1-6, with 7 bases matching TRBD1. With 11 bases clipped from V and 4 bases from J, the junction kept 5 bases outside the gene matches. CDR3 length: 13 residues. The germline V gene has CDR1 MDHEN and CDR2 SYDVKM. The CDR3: CAHRGQYNSPLHF. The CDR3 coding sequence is TGTGCCCATAGGGGACAGTATAATTCACCCCTCCACTTT.

The CDR3 DNA follows: TGTGCCAGCAGTTACTCGGGGATCAGCTCCCAAGAGACCCAGTACTTC. Protein sequence: CASSYSGISSQETQYF. J is TRBJ2-5 and V is TRBV6-5; no clear D. V was pared by 0 bases and J by 1 base, with 12 bases between. Germline CDR1 reads MNHEY; CDR2 reads SVGAGI. The CDR3 is 16 amino acids.

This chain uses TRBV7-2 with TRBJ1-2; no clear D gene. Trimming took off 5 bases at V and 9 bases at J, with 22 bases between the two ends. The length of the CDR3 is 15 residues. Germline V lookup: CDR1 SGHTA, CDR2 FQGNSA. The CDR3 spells CASSPSRTVLYSYTF. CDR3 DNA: TGTGCCAGCAGCCCGAGTCGGACGGTTCTTTATAGCTACACCTTC.

The CDR3 DNA reads TGTGCCAGCAGCTTAGTTGGAATGACAACTAATGAAAAACTGTTTTTT. It yields the protein CASSLVGMTTNEKLFF. The chain combines TRBV7-2 with TRBJ1-4; the D is unclear. Trimming cost V 1 base and J 0 bases, with 9 bases left between them. Germline CDR1 reads SGHTA; CDR2 reads FQGNSA. The CDR3 is 16 amino acids.